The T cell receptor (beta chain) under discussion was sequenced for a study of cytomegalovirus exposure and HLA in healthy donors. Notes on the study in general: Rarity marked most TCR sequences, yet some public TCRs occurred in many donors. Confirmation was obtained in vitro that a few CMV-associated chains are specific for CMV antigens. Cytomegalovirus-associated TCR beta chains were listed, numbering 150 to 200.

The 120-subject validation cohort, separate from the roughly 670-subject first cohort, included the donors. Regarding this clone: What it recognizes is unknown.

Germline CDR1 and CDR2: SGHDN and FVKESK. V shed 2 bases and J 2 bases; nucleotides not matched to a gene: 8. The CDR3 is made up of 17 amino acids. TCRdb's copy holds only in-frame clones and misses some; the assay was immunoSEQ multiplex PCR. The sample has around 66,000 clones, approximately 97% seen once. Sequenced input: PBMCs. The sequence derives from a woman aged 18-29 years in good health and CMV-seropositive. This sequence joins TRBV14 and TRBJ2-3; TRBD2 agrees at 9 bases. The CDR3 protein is CASSQTRAGGLTDTQYF. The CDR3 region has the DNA TGTGCCAGCAGCCAAACCCGAGCGGGAGGTCTCACAGATACGCAGTATTTT.